Each of the 18 T cell receptor beta chains below was sequenced from the same sample in a study of T cell clonality in common variable immunodeficiency. Study-wide points: Fewer deletions and N-nucleotide insertions were reportedly seen in common variable immunodeficiency TCR beta sequences.

Their specific antigens are unknown. This table comes from immunoSEQ multiplex PCR, and its TCRdb copy is limited to in-frame clones, with some not included. The sample shows around 13,000 clones, none of them appearing just once. Material for sequencing was peripheral blood mononuclear cells. The receptors stem from a human donor with common variable immunodeficiency.

Notes on this clone: The read is 3 residues too short to cover the CDR3 end, so that end is filled in from the germline J gene. The chain carries TRBV7-6 and TRBJ2-7, with TRBD2 matching 12 bases. J gave up 3 bases and V 5 bases, and 8 bases lay outside the gene matches. This CDR3 region has 16 residues. Germline V lookup: CDR1 SGHVS, CDR2 FNYEAQ. The CDR3 is CASSTTGTSGYYEQYF. The DNA read from the CDR3 is TGTGCCAGCAGCACGACCGGGACTAGCGGGTACTACGAG.

Remarks on this clone: The germline gene is not matched at one end of the junction; a read error may be the cause. The read is 3 residues too short to cover the CDR3 end, so that end is filled in from the germline J gene. The chain recombines TRBV7-9 with TRBJ2-7; D remains unclear. The CDR3 has 12 amino acids. Germline V gene lookup returns CDR1 SEHNR and CDR2 FQNEAQ (reference sequence). This CDR3 is CSSSLDSGEQYF. The sequenced CDR3 bases are TGTTCCAGCAGCTTAGACTCCGGCGAG.

This clone is labeled as medium-sized. The CDR3 is cut off 3 residues early in the read; its end comes from the germline J gene. The chain has TRBV5-1 and TRBJ2-4; TRBD1 agrees at 9 bases. The CDR3 is 17 amino acids. V trimming: 1 base; J trimming: 8 bases; junction bases outside the gene matches: 13. CDR1 and CDR2 from the germline V gene are SGHRS and YFSETQ. The part of the CDR3 DNA that was read is TGCGCCAGCAGCTTGAGGGGACAGGGATCCCTTGGAGACATT. Translation gives CASSLRGQGSLGDI. The full-length CDR3 reads as CASSLRGQGSLGDIQYF.

This clone ranks as medium-sized. From the germline J gene comes the end of the CDR3, since the read stops 3 residues before it. The V and J genes are TRBV5-1 and TRBJ2-4; D may be TRBD1 (5 bases). With 0 bases removed from V and 6 bases from J, the gap between germline ends came to 10 bases. The length of the CDR3 is 14 residues. Germline V gives CDR1 SGHRS, CDR2 YFSETQ. The CDR3 bases that were read are TGCGCCAGCAGCTTGGTGGCAGGGCTAAACATT. This sequence encodes CASSLVAGLNI. The whole CDR3 sequence is CASSLVAGLNIQYF.

This clone was found many times. The read halts 3 residues ahead of the CDR3 end, with the missing end drawn from the germline J gene. The genes are TRBV5-5 and TRBJ2-5; D not certain. In germline, CDR1 is SGHKS, CDR2 YYEKEE (reference sequence). The V and J ends lost 3 bases and 0 bases respectively, with 3 bases between them. This CDR3 contains 12 residues. The CDR3 DNA, read in part, is TGTGCCAGCAGCTCGTACCAAGAGACC. It translates to CASSSYQET. The complete CDR3 protein is CASSSYQETQYF. The whole variable domain, filled in from reference TRBV5-5 and TRBJ2-5, reads DAGVTQSPTHLIKTRGQQVTLRCSPISGHKSVSWYQQVLGQGPQFIFQYYEKEERGRGNFPDRFSARQFPNYSSELNVNALLLGDSALYLCASSSYQETQYFGPGTRLLVL.

This clone has only a few counts. CDR3 bases read: TGTGCCAGCGCCCTCCTAACTAGCACAGATACG. Amino acid sequence: CASALLTSTDT. The CDR3, in full, reads CASALLTSTDTQYF. V usage is TRBV2 and J usage is TRBJ2-3; the D is unclear. Sequencing ends 3 residues short of the CDR3 end; the germline J gene provides the rest. The CDR3 is 14 amino acids. Germline loops: CDR1 SNHLY, CDR2 FYNNEI. Trimming took 8 bases from V and 0 from J, leaving 12 bases between them.

This clone was recorded a few times. The CDR3 end is not reached by the read, which stops 3 residues before it; the germline J gene fills it in. J is TRBJ2-3 and V is TRBV30; a weak D match, TRBD2 (6 bases). CDR3 length: 15 residues. In germline, CDR1 is GTSNPN, CDR2 SVGIG (reference sequence). V lost 0 bases and J 2 bases, leaving 12 bases between the germline ends. CDR3 loop: CAWSVGSGPTDTQYF. Partial CDR3 DNA: TGTGCCTGGAGTGTGGGTAGCGGACCCACAGATACG.

By sample share, this clone is medium-sized. The read ends 3 residues before the CDR3 terminus; that terminus is restored from the germline J gene. The V and J genes are TRBV9 and TRBJ2-3, with 13 bases lining up with TRBD2. This CDR3 is built from 17 residues. Germline V CDR1 and CDR2: SGDLS, YYNGEE. With V trimmed by 4 bases and J by 7 bases, 12 bases remained unmatched. CDR3 region: CASSSPEGLAGRNTQYF. The part of the CDR3 DNA that was read is TGTGCCAGCAGCTCCCCTGAGGGACTAGCGGGGAGGAATACG.

This clone was observed many times. With the read ending 3 residues before the CDR3 end, the germline J gene is used to fill in that end. The chain uses TRBV14 and TRBJ2-1; 9 bases are a match to TRBD2. Trimming removed 4 bases from V and 9 bases from J; junction bases left unmatched: 13. Germline V gives CDR1 SGHDN, CDR2 FVKESK. This CDR3 has 16 amino acids. This CDR3 is CASSLAGTSRPSEQFF. CDR3 DNA (partial): TGTGCCAGCAGCCTGGCCGGGACTAGCAGACCCAGTGAG.

Points on this clone: From the germline J gene comes the end of the CDR3, since the read stops 3 residues before it. The rearrangement uses TRBV7-2 and TRBJ2-1, with D unclear. Germline V gene sequence: CDR1 SGHTA, CDR2 FQGNSA. V dropped 4 bases and J dropped 6 bases, with 16 bases sitting between them. This CDR3 contains 15 residues. The sequenced CDR3 bases are TGTGCCAGCAGCTCAAGCCCCGCCACCCTCAATGAG. This codes for CASSSSPATLNE. Given in full, the CDR3 is CASSSSPATLNEQFF.

This clone was detected ten times or more. The CDR3 end is not reached by the read, which stops 3 residues before it; the germline J gene fills it in. V is TRBV20-1 and J is TRBJ2-3, with 7 bases identical to TRBD2. The CDR3 loop spans 15 amino acids. Germline-derived CDR1 and CDR2 are DFQATT and SNEGSKA (reference sequence). With V trimmed by 5 bases and J by 3 bases, 11 bases remained unmatched. The CDR3: CSAAGVASGTDTQYF. The part of the CDR3 DNA that was read is TGCAGTGCTGCGGGGGTGGCCAGTGGGACAGATACG.

This clone was seen a few times. The CDR3 extends 3 residues past the end of the read, so its final part is completed from the germline J gene. V usage is TRBV7-3 and J usage is TRBJ2-1; a weak D match, TRBD2 (5 bases). The germline V and J ends were trimmed by 2 bases and 0 bases, with 11 bases remaining between them. CDR3 length: 16 residues. Germline V gene lookup returns CDR1 SGHTA and CDR2 FQGTGA. The part of the CDR3 DNA that was read is TGTGCCAGCAGCTTAGTAGCGAAGGGCTCCTACAATGAG. As protein: CASSLVAKGSYNE. The whole CDR3 is CASSLVAKGSYNEQFF.

Concerning this clone itself: Read data end 3 residues before the CDR3 end; the end is taken from the germline J gene. The chain uses TRBV19 and TRBJ2-5, with TRBD1 as a possible D gene (6 bases). CDR1 and CDR2 (germline): LNHDA, SQIVND (reference sequence). Between the trimmed V and J ends, which lost 3 bases and 2 bases, there was a span of 16 bases. This CDR3 spans 16 amino acids. CDR3 region: CASSMAGATSQETQYF. The sequenced CDR3 bases are TGTGCCAGTAGTATGGCAGGGGCGACCTCTCAAGAGACC.

CDR3 sequence reads: CASSLVPGEGETQYF. CDR3 DNA, as far as it was read: TGTGCCAGCAGCTTAGTCCCCGGGGAGGGAGAGACC. The chain links TRBV7-2 to TRBJ2-5; TRBD2 agrees at 7 bases. Coverage ceases 3 residues before the CDR3 finishes, and the germline J gene fills in the end. Germline V gene lookup returns CDR1 SGHTA and CDR2 FQGNSA. The CDR3 sequence is 15 residues long. The trim removed 1 base at V and 4 bases at J, leaving 6 bases unmatched.

This clone has at least ten counts. The read ends 3 residues before the CDR3 terminus; that terminus is restored from the germline J gene. V gene TRBV5-1 combines with J gene TRBJ2-5, with D maybe TRBD2 (5 bases). The V gene lost 0 bases and the J gene lost 4 bases, with 10 bases spanning the gap. CDR3 length: 14 residues. Germline V CDR1 and CDR2: SGHRS, YFSETQ. The part of the CDR3 DNA that was read is TGCGCCAGCAGCTTGGGCGGAGGCCCAGAGACC. Protein sequence: CASSLGGGPET. The whole CDR3 protein is CASSLGGGPETQYF.

This clone is termed medium-sized. Partial CDR3 DNA: TGCAGTGCTAGGACAGGGAGGCACGAG. It is translated as CSARTGRHE. The full CDR3 protein reads CSARTGRHEQYF. The chain combines TRBV20-1 with TRBJ2-7; TRBD1 is a possible D gene (7 bases). The read comes to an end 3 residues before the CDR3 does, leaving the germline J gene to fill in the end. Trimming removed 3 bases at V and 5 bases at J, with 11 bases between. The CDR3 totals 12 residues. Germline V lookup: CDR1 DFQATT, CDR2 SNEGSKA (reference sequence).

Only a few counts were recorded for this clone. Coverage ceases 3 residues before the CDR3 finishes, and the germline J gene fills in the end. This chain connects TRBV10-3 to TRBJ2-1, with TRBD2 as a possible D gene (5 bases). The CDR3 consists of 14 residues. The germline V gene has CDR1 ENHRY and CDR2 SYGVKD. Trimming left V 0 bases short and J 6 bases short, with 9 bases between. Incomplete CDR3 DNA: TGTGCCATCAGTGAGTCGCGCGGGCGCAATGAG. Residues: CAISESRGRNE. The CDR3 reads in full as CAISESRGRNEQFF.

For this clone: Coverage ceases 3 residues before the CDR3 finishes, and the germline J gene fills in the end. The chain uses TRBV5-1 and TRBJ2-7; 7 nucleotides line up with TRBD1. The CDR3 is 13 residues long. V lost 5 bases to trimming and J lost 3 bases; unmatched junction nucleotides: 5. Germline V gene lookup returns CDR1 SGHRS and CDR2 YFSETQ. The DNA read from the CDR3 is TGCGCCAGCAGTCAGGGGGTGAACTACGAG. Translated, it gives CASSQGVNYE. The whole CDR3 is CASSQGVNYEQYF. The whole variable domain, remainder taken from reference TRBV5-1 and TRBJ2-7, is KAGVTQTPRYLIKTRGQQVTLSCSPISGHRSVSWYQQTPGQGLQFLFEYFSETQRNKGNFPGRFSGRQFSNSRSEMNVSTLELGDSALYLCASSQGVNYEQYFGPGTRLTVT.